Reported below is one T cell receptor beta chain. Its antigen is still unknown. These data originate in a study of T-cell reconstitution after alpha-beta-depleted transplantation in children. The TCRbeta library was prepared with unique molecular identifiers. From the PCR reads, TCRdb called clonotypes with MiXCR, one entry per CDR3 protein. The sample lists some 600,000 distinct CDR3 sequences; 10% to 15% were seen once. Germline CDR1 is LGHNA and CDR2 is YSLEER. The CDR3 consists of 17 residues. V shed 0 bases, J shed 3 bases, and the junction held 6 bases outside the gene matches. Findings and caveats of the study: Newly produced T cells mostly provided counts and TCRbeta diversity after one year, as hyperexpanded clones declined. Several patients had high TCRbeta diversity at day 60; it came from surviving recipient T cells and thymic progenitors.

The V call is TRBV4-3, the J call TRBJ2-2; 8 nucleotides match TRBD1. The source is a male patient under 18 who had a stem cell transplant for acute myeloid leukemia, so the T cells may come from the graft donor. This specimen was PBMCs, mostly from graft donor cells, taken 360 days after TCRalphabeta/CD19-depleted stem cell transplant. The DNA for the CDR3 is TGCGCCAGCAGCCAAGATCTGGGCAGGGGGCACACCGGGGAGCTGTTTTTT. Translating gives CASSQDLGRGHTGELFF.